This T cell receptor beta chain was profiled in a study of T cell responses to AZD1222 COVID-19 vaccine. Method: immunoSEQ multiplex PCR; TCRdb's copy keeps in-frame clones and lacks some. The data hold roughly 140,000 clones, with under 95% observed a single time. Broader study findings: Donors were mostly white British, more females; clonal diversity possibly underestimated. The peak T cell response came first, and repertoires were sampled only after it. Recipients of AZD1222 seropositive at baseline numbered only 5 to 7.

With respect to this clone: Its antigen is unknown.

Germline-derived CDR1 and CDR2 are LGHNA and YSLEER. The CDR3 contains 13 residues. V lost 1 base, J lost 9 bases, and 7 bases lay in between. The TCR comes from an adult in good health. The chain has TRBV4-3 and TRBJ1-6; D unclear. The starting material was peripheral blood, obtained on day 0 of AZD1222 vaccination. CDR3 DNA sequence: TGCGCCAGCAGCCAAGTAGGAGTTTCACCCCTCCACTTT. Translation gives CASSQVGVSPLHF.